Shown below are 22 T cell receptor beta chains from a single sample sequenced in a study of post-analysis software for immune sequencing data. Study findings and constraints: Controls showed lower frequencies than patients for four to six TRBV segments, and TRBV5-6, TRBV5-1 and TRBV20-1 were among these.

Prepared TCR beta cDNA libraries contained unique molecular identifiers. TCRdb re-analysed the PCR reads in MiXCR, keeping a single row per CDR3 protein. The table has hundreds of thousands of distinct CDR3 sequences, approximately 60% seen once. Antigen specificity for these receptors is unknown. The specimen was blood. These receptors all stem from a girl aged 2 to 9 with multiple sclerosis.

The chain uses TRBV25-1 and TRBJ2-2, with D possibly matching TRBD2 (6 bases). From germline, CDR1 is MGHDK and CDR2 SYGVNS. The CDR3 is made up of 17 amino acids. V lost 4 bases and J lost 1, with 16 bases in between. The CDR3 sequence is CASSGRVGFRNTGELFF. The CDR3, as DNA: TGTGCCAGCAGTGGGAGGGTAGGGTTTAGGAACACCGGGGAGCTGTTTTTT.

This chain uses TRBV3-1 with TRBJ1-2; D is unclear. The germline V and J ends were trimmed by 4 bases and 8 bases, with 14 bases remaining between them. The CDR3 length is 13 residues. Germline V gene lookup returns CDR1 LGHDT and CDR2 YNNKEL (reference sequence). CDR3 bases: TGTGCCAGCAGCCCCGGGCGGCCAGGCGGCTACACCTTC. Protein: CASSPGRPGGYTF.

V usage is TRBV29-1 and J usage is TRBJ2-3; possibly TRBD1 for D (6 bases). The germline V gene encodes CDR1 SQVTM and CDR2 ANQGSEA. The ends were cut back, 6 bases at V and 2 bases at J, with 15 bases in the middle. The CDR3 is 14 amino acids. This CDR3 reads CSVLTGLHTDTQYF. The CDR3 DNA sequence: TGCAGCGTACTGACAGGACTCCACACAGATACGCAGTATTTT.

The V call is TRBV7-2, the J call TRBJ2-7; perhaps D is TRBD1 or TRBD2 (5 bases each). The germline gives CDR1 SGHTA, CDR2 FQGNSA. Trimming removed 1 base at V and 12 bases at J, with 19 bases between. The CDR3 spans 14 residues. CDR3 in DNA: TGTGCCAGCAGCTTAGGGGGGACCGCTCTCTCTTGGTACTTC. Translating gives CASSLGGTALSWYF.

This clonotype occurred a few times. The chain links TRBV21-1 to TRBJ2-7; the table gives TRBD1 as D, unverified against the DNA. TRBV21-1 is marked as a pseudogene. CDR3 size: 12 residues. CDR3 in DNA: TGTGCCAGGGGGCAGGGGAGATACGAGCAGTACTTC. Residues: CARGQGRYEQYF.

The chain has TRBV4-2 and TRBJ2-1, with 9 bases identical to TRBD2. The CDR3 covers 15 residues. Germline V gene sequence: CDR1 LGHNA, CDR2 YNFKEQ. V shed 0 bases and J 5 bases; nucleotides not matched to a gene: 2. The CDR3 DNA is TGTGCCAGCAGCCAAGAAAGACTAGCGGACAATGAGCAGTTCTTC. Its translation is CASSQERLADNEQFF.

The rearrangement uses TRBV3-1 and TRBJ2-1; D assignment may be TRBD1 or TRBD2 (6 bases each). The CDR3 sequence is 14 residues long. The germline V gene has CDR1 LGHDT and CDR2 YNNKEL (reference sequence). V shed 3 bases and J shed 6 bases, with 12 bases lying between them. The CDR3 sequence: CASSQTGGINEQFF. The CDR3 DNA reads as TGTGCCAGCAGCCAGACAGGCGGGATCAATGAGCAGTTCTTC.

This clonotype showed up just a few times. The chain is built from TRBV5-1 and TRBJ2-5; D is unresolved. Germline-derived CDR1 and CDR2 are SGHRS and YFSETQ. The ends were cut back, 0 bases at V and 0 bases at J, with 9 bases in the middle. The CDR3 is 15 residues long. The DNA for the CDR3 is TGCGCCAGCAGCTTGGCCAATCTTAACCAAGAGACCCAGTACTTC. It codes for CASSLANLNQETQYF.

A few counts support this clonotype. The chain links TRBV12-3 or TRBV12-4 to TRBJ2-2, with D maybe TRBD1 (6 bases). The CDR3 runs to 14 residues. Between the trimmed V and J ends, which lost 4 bases and 7 bases, there was a span of 13 bases. Here the CDR3 reads CASSYRVGVGELFF. For the CDR3, the DNA is TGTGCCAGCAGTTACAGGGTCGGGGTCGGGGAGCTGTTTTTT.

The chain combines TRBV27 with TRBJ1-2, with a weak D call TRBD1 (5 bases). CDR1 and CDR2 (germline): MNHEY, SMNVEV (reference sequence). The CDR3 covers 16 residues. Deletions cut 5 bases from V and 0 bases from J, with 16 bases between. The CDR3 sequence is CASSAYGTGANYGYTF. The CDR3 nucleotides are TGTGCCAGCAGTGCGTATGGGACTGGAGCTAACTATGGCTACACCTTC.

In its sample, this clonotype was seen a few times. The chain uses TRBV20-1 and TRBJ2-5; weak D call: TRBD2 (5 bases). The germline CDR1 and CDR2 sequences are DFQATT and SNEGSKA (reference sequence). The CDR3 has 12 amino acids. V dropped 7 bases and J dropped 4 bases, with 13 bases sitting between them. CDR3 sequence reads: CSEEGEGETQYF. The CDR3 DNA is TGCAGTGAAGAGGGAGAGGGAGAGACCCAGTACTTC.

This chain joins TRBV19 and TRBJ2-7, with D unclear. CDR1 and CDR2 from the germline V gene are LNHDA and SQIVND (reference sequence). The CDR3 has 11 amino acids. V dropped 6 bases and J dropped 5 bases, with 8 bases sitting between them. Here the CDR3 reads CASSASNEQYF. CDR3 DNA sequence: TGTGCCAGTAGCGCCTCTAACGAGCAGTACTTC.

The chain uses TRBV2 and TRBJ1-2; no firm D call. V was trimmed by 4 bases and J by 4 bases, leaving 7 bases between them. This CDR3 is built from 12 residues. The germline CDR1 and CDR2 sequences are SNHLY and FYNNEI. CDR3 residues: CASSAAGYGYTF. CDR3 nucleotide sequence: TGTGCCAGCAGTGCTGCGGGCTATGGCTACACCTTC.

This clonotype has only a few counts. The chain links TRBV7-9 to TRBJ2-5; TRBD1 is a possible D gene (6 bases). The J call could be wrong; TRBJ2-7 is a better fit for the DNA end. This CDR3 is built from 15 residues. The V gene's germline CDR1 is SEHNR and CDR2 FQNEAQ (reference sequence). CDR3 amino acids: CASSETGSATYEQYF. The CDR3 coding sequence is TGTGCCAGCAGCGAAACAGGGTCGGCCACCTACGAGCAGTACTTC.

This clonotype showed up just a few times. V is TRBV19 and J is TRBJ2-4, with 9 bases lining up with TRBD1. The DNA end lines up better with TRBJ2-7; the J call may be wrong. Germline V gene sequence: CDR1 LNHDA, CDR2 SQIVND (reference sequence). The CDR3 covers 16 residues. The CDR3 here is CASSSMGGQGGYEQYF. DNA for the CDR3: TGTGCCAGTAGTTCCATGGGGGGACAGGGAGGCTACGAGCAGTACTTC.

This chain connects TRBV20-1 to TRBJ2-3; 11 bases match TRBD2. From germline, CDR1 is DFQATT and CDR2 SNEGSKA (reference sequence). The J segment lost 5 bases and the V segment lost 6 bases, leaving 16 bases of the junction unmatched. The CDR3 totals 17 residues. This chain's CDR3 is CSAPTKGTSGPEDTQYF. CDR3 in DNA: TGCAGTGCCCCTACCAAAGGGACTAGCGGTCCGGAAGATACGCAGTATTTT.

The rearrangement joins TRBV5-1 to TRBJ2-1, with D tentatively TRBD2 (6 bases). The CDR3 totals 15 residues. CDR1 and CDR2 from the germline V gene are SGHRS and YFSETQ. The V and J ends lost 4 bases and 4 bases respectively, with 15 bases between them. As DNA, the CDR3 is TGCGCCAGCAGCCACATCGGGGACTTATACAATGAGCAGTTCTTC. Translating gives CASSHIGDLYNEQFF.

The chain recombines TRBV18 with TRBJ2-7; 14 nucleotides agree with TRBD2. Looked up from germline, CDR1 is KGHSH and CDR2 is LQKENI. After removal of 2 bases from V and 3 bases from J, the junction contained 15 bases not matched to a gene. The CDR3 spans 20 residues. This CDR3 reads CASSPGGVGLAGGPDYEQYF. DNA for the CDR3: TGTGCCAGCTCACCAGGGGGCGTAGGACTAGCGGGAGGTCCGGACTACGAGCAGTACTTC.

Only a few counts were recorded for this clonotype. This chain uses TRBV20-1 with TRBJ2-3; D perhaps matches TRBD2 (5 bases). The length of the CDR3 is 14 residues. Trimming pared 6 bases from V and 0 bases from J, leaving 13 bases between. Germline V lookup: CDR1 DFQATT, CDR2 SNEGSKA (reference sequence). As DNA, the CDR3 is TGCAGTGCAGGAGGTGGTGCTAGCACAGATACGCAGTATTTT. Protein product: CSAGGGASTDTQYF.

The chain has TRBV5-1 and TRBJ1-6; D is ambiguous. Germline CDR1 and CDR2: SGHRS and YFSETQ. CDR3 size: 14 residues. The V gene lost 7 bases and the J gene lost 10 bases, with 18 bases spanning the gap. CDR3 loop: CASSQDGRRSPLHF. The CDR3 DNA reads as TGCGCCAGCTCCCAAGACGGCCGGAGGTCACCCCTCCACTTT.

The CDR3 here is CASSPQTSGGIDTQYF. DNA of the CDR3: TGTGCCAGCAGTCCCCAGACTAGCGGGGGTATAGATACGCAGTATTTT. V gene TRBV6-5 combines with J gene TRBJ2-3; the match to TRBD2 covers 12 bases. CDR1 is MNHEY, CDR2 SVGAGI, per germline. V was clipped by 5 bases and J by 5 bases; unmatched bases: 8. CDR3 length: 16 amino acids.

V and J are TRBV7-9 and TRBJ2-1; 10 bases are a match to TRBD1. There are 13 residues in the CDR3. The trim removed 5 bases at V and 10 bases at J, leaving 5 bases unmatched. Germline V CDR1 and CDR2: SEHNR, FQNEAQ (reference sequence). The CDR3 DNA follows: TGTGCCAGCAGCCGCGGGACAGGGGACGAGCAGTTCTTC. Amino acid sequence: CASSRGTGDEQFF.